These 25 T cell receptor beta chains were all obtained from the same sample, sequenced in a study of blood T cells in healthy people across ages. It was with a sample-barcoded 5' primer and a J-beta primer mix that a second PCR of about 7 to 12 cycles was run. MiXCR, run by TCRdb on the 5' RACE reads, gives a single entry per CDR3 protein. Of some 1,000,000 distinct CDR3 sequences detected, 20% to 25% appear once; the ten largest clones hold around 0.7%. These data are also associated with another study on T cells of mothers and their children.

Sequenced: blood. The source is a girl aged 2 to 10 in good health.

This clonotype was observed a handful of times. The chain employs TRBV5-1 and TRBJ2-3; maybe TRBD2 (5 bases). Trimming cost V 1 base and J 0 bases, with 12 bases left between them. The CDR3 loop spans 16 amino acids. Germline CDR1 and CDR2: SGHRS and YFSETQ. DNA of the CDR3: TGCGCCAGCAGCTTGCTTCCAGCGGACAGCACAGATACGCAGTATTTT. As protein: CASSLLPADSTDTQYF.

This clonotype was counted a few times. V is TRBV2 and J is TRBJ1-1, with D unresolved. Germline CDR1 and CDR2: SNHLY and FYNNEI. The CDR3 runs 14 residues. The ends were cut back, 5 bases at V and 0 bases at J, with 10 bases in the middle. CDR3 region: CASSPTIMNTEAFF. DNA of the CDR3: TGTGCCAGCAGTCCAACAATTATGAACACTGAAGCTTTCTTT.

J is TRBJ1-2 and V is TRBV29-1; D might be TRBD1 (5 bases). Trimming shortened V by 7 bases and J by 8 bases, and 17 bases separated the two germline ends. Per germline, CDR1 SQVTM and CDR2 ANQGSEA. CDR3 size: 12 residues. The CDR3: CSAGGEGRGYTF. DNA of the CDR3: TGCAGCGCCGGGGGGGAGGGTCGCGGCTACACCTTC.

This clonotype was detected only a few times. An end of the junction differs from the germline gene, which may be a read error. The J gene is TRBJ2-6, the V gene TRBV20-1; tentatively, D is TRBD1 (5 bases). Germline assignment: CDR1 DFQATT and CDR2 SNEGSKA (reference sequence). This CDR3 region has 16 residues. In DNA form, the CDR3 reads TGCAGTGTCTTGCGTAGTGGGGCATCTGGGACCAACGTCCTGACTTTC. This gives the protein CSVLRSGASGTNVLTF.

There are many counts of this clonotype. CDR3 coding DNA: TGTGCCAGCAGCCTGTCTGGAGGTAGCACAGATACGCAGTATTTT. Protein: CASSLSGGSTDTQYF. The chain links TRBV12-3 or TRBV12-4 to TRBJ2-3; perhaps TRBD2 as D (5 bases). The CDR3 runs to 15 residues. The ends were cut back, 6 bases at V and 0 bases at J, with 13 bases in the middle.

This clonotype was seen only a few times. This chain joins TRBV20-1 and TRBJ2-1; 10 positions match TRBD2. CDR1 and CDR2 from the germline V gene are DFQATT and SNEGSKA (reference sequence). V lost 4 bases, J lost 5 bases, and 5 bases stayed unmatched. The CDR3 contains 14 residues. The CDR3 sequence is CSAKGSGRDNEQFF. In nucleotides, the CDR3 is TGCAGTGCTAAAGGCAGCGGGAGGGACAATGAGCAGTTCTTC.

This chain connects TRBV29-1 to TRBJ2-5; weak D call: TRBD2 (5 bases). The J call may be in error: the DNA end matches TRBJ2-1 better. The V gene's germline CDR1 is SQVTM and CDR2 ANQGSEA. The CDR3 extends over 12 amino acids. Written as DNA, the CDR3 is TGCAGCGTTGAAGATGGGAGCAATGAGCAGTTCTTC. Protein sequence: CSVEDGSNEQFF.

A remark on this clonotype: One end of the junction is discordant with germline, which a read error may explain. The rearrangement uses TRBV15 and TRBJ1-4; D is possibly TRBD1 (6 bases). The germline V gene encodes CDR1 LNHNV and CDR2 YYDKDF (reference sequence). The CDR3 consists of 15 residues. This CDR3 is CATSRDPGAKEKLFF. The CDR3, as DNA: TGTGCCACCAGCAGAGATCCGGGGGCTAAGGAAAAACTGTTTTTT. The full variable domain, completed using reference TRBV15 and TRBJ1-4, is DAMVIQNPRYQVTQFGKPVTLSCSQTLNHNVMYWYQQKSSQAPKLLFHYYDKDFNNEADTPDNFQSRRPNTSFCFLDIRSPGLGDTAMYLCATSRDPGAKEKLFFGSGTQLSVL.

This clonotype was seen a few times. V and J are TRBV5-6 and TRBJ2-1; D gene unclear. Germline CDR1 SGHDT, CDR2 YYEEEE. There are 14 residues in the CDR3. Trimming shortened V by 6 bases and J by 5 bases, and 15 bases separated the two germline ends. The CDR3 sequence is CASTTSLVDNEQFF. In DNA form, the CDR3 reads TGTGCCAGCACTACAAGTCTAGTGGACAATGAGCAGTTCTTC.

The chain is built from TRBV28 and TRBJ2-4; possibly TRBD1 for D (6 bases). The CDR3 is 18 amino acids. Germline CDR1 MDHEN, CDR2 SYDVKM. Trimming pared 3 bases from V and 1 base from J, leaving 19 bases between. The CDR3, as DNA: TGTGCCAGCAGTTTGGGGATAACAGGGAAGAGGGCCAAAAACATTCAGTACTTC. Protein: CASSLGITGKRAKNIQYF.

DNA for the CDR3: TGTGCCAGCTTCTTAAGACCCGGAGCGGAGCAAGAGACCCAGTACTTC. Its protein product is CASFLRPGAEQETQYF. The chain uses TRBV7-8 and TRBJ2-5, with TRBD2 as a possible D gene (5 bases). From germline, CDR1 is SGHVS and CDR2 FQNEAQ. Trimming cost V 8 bases and J 2 bases, with 21 bases left between them. The CDR3 runs to 16 residues.

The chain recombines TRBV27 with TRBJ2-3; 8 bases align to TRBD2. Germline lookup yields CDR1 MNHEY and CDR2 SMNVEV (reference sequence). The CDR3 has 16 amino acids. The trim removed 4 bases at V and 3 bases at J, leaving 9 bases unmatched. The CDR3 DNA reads TGTGCCAGCAGTTCTCTTAGCGGGGAGGTGACAGATACGCAGTATTTT. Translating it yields CASSSLSGEVTDTQYF.

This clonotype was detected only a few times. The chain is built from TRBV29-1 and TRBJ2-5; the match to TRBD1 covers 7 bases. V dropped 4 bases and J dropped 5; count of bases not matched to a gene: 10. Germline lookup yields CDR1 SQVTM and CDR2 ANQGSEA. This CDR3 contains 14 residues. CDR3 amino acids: CSVGLRQGDETQYF. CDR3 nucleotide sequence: TGCAGCGTTGGACTGCGGCAGGGGGACGAGACCCAGTACTTC.

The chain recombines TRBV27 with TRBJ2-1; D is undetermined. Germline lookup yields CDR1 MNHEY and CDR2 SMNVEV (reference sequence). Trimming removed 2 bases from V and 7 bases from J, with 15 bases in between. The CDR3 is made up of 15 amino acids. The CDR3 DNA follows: TGTGCCAGCAGTTTAACCAGCGTAGAGACGAATGAGCAGTTCTTC. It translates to CASSLTSVETNEQFF.

CDR3 bases: TGCAGTGCTAGTTTCCCGGGACTAGCGGGCTACGAGCAGTACTTC. Encoded protein: CSASFPGLAGYEQYF. J is TRBJ2-7 and V is TRBV20-1; TRBD2 matches at 12 bases. V gave up 3 bases and J gave up 3 bases; unmatched junction bases: 6. CDR3 length equals 15 residues. Germline V gene lookup returns CDR1 DFQATT and CDR2 SNEGSKA (reference sequence).

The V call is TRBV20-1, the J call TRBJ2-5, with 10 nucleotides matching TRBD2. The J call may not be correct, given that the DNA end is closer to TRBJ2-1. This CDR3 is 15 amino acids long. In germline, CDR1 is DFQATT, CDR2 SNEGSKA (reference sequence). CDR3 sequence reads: CSARGGLAGATEQFF. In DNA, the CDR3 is TGCAGTGCTAGAGGCGGGCTAGCGGGGGCCACTGAGCAGTTCTTC.

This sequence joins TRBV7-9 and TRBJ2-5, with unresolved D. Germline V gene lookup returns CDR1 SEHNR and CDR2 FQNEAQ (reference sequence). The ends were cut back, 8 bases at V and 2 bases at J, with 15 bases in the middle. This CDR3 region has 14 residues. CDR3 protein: CASAFPGPQETQYF. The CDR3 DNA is TGTGCCAGCGCCTTCCCAGGCCCTCAAGAGACCCAGTACTTC.

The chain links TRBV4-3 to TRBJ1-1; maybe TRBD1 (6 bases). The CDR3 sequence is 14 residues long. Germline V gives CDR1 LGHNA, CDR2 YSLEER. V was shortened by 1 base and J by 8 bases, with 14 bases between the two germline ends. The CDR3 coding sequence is TGCGCCAGCAGCCAAGTTAGGTCTGGGACAGAAGCTTTCTTT. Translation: CASSQVRSGTEAFF.

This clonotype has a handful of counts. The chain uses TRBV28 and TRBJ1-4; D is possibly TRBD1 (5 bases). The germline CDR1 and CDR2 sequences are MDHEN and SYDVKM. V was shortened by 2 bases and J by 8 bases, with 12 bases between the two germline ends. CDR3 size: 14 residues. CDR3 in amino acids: CASSLGGATEKLFF. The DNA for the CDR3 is TGTGCCAGCAGTTTAGGAGGGGCTACCGAAAAACTGTTTTTT. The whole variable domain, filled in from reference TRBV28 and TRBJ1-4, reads DVKVTQSSRYLVKRTGEKVFLECVQDMDHENMFWYRQDPGLGLRLIYFSYDVKMKEKGDIPEGYSVSREKKERFSLILESASTNQTSMYLCASSLGGATEKLFFGSGTQLSVL.

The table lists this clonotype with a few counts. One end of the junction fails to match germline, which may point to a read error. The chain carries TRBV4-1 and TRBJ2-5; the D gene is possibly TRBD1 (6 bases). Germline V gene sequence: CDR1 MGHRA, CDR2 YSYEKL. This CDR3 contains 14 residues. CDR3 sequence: CASSQESGEETRYF. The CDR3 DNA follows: TGCGCCAGCAGCCAAGAATCAGGGGAAGAGACCCGGTACTTC.

The CDR3 reads CASSYGQRYEQYF. In DNA form, the CDR3 reads TGTGCCAGCAGTTACGGGCAGCGATACGAGCAGTACTTC. The chain employs TRBV6-6 and TRBJ2-5; the D is unclear. The J call is doubtful: the DNA matches TRBJ2-7 better. CDR1 MNHNY and CDR2 SVGAGI come from the germline V gene (reference sequence). The CDR3 is 13 residues long.

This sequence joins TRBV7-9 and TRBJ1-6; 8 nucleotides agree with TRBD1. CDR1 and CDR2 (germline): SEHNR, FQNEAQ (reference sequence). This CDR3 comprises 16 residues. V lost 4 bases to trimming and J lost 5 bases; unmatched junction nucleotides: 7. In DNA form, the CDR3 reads TGTGCCAGCAGCTCGCCTGGACAGGGAAATAATTCACCCCTCCACTTT. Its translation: CASSSPGQGNNSPLHF.

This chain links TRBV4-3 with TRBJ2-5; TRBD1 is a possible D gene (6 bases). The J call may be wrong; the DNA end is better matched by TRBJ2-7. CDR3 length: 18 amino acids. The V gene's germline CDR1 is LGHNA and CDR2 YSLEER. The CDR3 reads CASSQERDTRQNYYEQYF. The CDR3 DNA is TGCGCCAGCAGCCAAGAGAGGGACACCCGCCAAAATTACTACGAGCAGTACTTC.

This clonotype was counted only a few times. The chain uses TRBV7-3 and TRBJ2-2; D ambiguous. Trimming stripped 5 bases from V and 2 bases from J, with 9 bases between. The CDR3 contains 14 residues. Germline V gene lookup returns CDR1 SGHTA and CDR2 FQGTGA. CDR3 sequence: CASSPDDNTGELFF. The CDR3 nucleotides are TGTGCCAGCAGCCCCGACGACAACACCGGGGAGCTGTTTTTT. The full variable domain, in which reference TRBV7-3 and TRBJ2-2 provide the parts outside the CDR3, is GAGVSQTPSNKVTEKGKYVELRCDPISGHTALYWYRQSLGQGPEFLIYFQGTGAADDSGLPNDRFFAVRPEGSVSTLKIQRTERGDSAVYLCASSPDDNTGELFFGEGSRLTVL.

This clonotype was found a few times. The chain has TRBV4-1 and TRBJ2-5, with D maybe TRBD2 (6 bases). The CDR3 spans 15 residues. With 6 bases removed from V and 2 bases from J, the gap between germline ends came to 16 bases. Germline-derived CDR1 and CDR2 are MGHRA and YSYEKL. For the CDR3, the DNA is TGCGCCAGCAGGGAAGATAGGGGACTGCAAGAGACCCAGTACTTC. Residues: CASREDRGLQETQYF.